The clone carrying this TCR beta chain was counted only a few times. The sample comes from a study of blood T cell repertoires in COVID-19. Across the study: The cDNA or gDNA used as material had been derived from T cells, B-cell-depleted T cells, or PBMCs.

Assay used: immunoSEQ multiplex PCR; TCRdb lists only in-frame clones, some missing. The table has 55,000 to 75,000 clones, around 80% seen once; the top ten hold 9.2%. Looked up from germline, CDR1 is SGDLS and CDR2 is YYNGEE. The CDR3 has 14 residues. The V gene lost 4 bases and the J gene lost 4 bases, with 14 bases spanning the gap. This sequence originates from a human donor in a cohort sampled during active COVID-19. Sequenced sample: peripheral blood. The V gene is TRBV9, the J gene TRBJ2-5, with D possibly matching TRBD1 (5 bases). This CDR3 is CASSLGQGAETQYF. The DNA for the CDR3 is TGTGCCAGCAGCCTGGGCCAGGGTGCAGAGACCCAGTACTTC.